Reported below is one T cell receptor (beta chain). The CDR3 loop spans 12 amino acids. Looked up from germline, CDR1 is SGHKS and CDR2 is YYEKEE (reference sequence). Trimming shortened V by 5 bases and J by 5 bases, and 11 bases separated the two germline ends. The data derive from a study of OX40 agonist ivuxolimab in advanced cancers. Turning to the study itself: Dosing consisted of intravenous ivuxolimab at 0.01 to 10 mg/kg every 2 weeks.

Sequenced by immunoSEQ multiplex PCR; TCRdb stores in-frame clones only, minus some. The sample contains 60,000 to 80,000 clones, roughly four fifths of which appear only once. This TCR derives from an adult with an advanced solid tumor such as melanoma, head and neck, liver or kidney cancer. The sample consisted of CD4+ or CD8+ T cells sorted from blood, taken in a trial of the OX40 agonist ivuxolimab. The chain combines TRBV5-5 with TRBJ2-7, with D perhaps matching TRBD2 (5 bases). CDR3 in DNA: TGTGCCAGCAGTCCACTAGGTAACGAGCAGTACTTC. Protein product: CASSPLGNEQYF.